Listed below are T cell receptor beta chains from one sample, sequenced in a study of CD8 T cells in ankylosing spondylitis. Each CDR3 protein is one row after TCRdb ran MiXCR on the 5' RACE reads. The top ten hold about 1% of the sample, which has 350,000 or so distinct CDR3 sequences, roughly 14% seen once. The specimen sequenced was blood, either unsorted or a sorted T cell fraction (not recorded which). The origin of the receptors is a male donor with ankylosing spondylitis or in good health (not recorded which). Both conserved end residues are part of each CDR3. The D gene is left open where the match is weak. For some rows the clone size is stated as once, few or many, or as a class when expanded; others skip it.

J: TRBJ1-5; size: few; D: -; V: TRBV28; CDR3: CATTREGSAHQPQHF; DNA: TGTGCCACCACCCGAGAAGGTAGTGCGCATCAGCCCCAGCATTTT
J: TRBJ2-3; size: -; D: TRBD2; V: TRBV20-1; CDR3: CSARVGSGGAGLGDTQYF; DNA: TGCAGTGCTAGAGTTGGTAGCGGGGGGGCCGGGTTAGGAGATACGCAGTATTTT
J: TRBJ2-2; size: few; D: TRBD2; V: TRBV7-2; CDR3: CASSPTQSGRGGELFF; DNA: TGTGCCAGCAGCCCTACCCAGAGCGGGAGGGGCGGGGAGCTGTTTTTT
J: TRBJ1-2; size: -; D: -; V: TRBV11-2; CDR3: CASSSQWRNGYTF; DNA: TGTGCCAGCAGCTCCCAATGGCGGAATGGCTACACCTTC
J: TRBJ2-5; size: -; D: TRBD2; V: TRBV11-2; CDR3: CASSLLPPGTSGRRETQYF; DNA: TGTGCCAGCAGCTTACTCCCTCCAGGGACTAGCGGGAGGAGGGAGACCCAGTACTTC
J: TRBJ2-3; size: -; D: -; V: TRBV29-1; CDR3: CSVFAEGTDTQYF; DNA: TGCAGCGTTTTCGCCGAAGGCACAGATACGCAGTATTTT
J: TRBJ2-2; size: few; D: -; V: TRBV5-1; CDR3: CASSPLAGSGTGELFF; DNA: TGCGCCAGCAGTCCCCTAGCCGGGTCGGGGACCGGGGAGCTGTTTTTT
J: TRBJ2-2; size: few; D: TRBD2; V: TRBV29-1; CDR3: CSVEDPGTSGGITGELFF; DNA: TGCAGCGTTGAAGATCCCGGGACTAGCGGGGGGATCACCGGGGAGCTGTTTTTT
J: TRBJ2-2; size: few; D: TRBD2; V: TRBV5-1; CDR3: CASSVGLAGVTGELFF; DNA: TGCGCCAGCAGCGTCGGACTAGCGGGAGTCACCGGGGAGCTGTTTTTT
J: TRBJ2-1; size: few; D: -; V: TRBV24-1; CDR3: CATSDYAGAGSYNEQFF; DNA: TGTGCCACCAGTGATTACGCAGGGGCCGGCTCCTACAATGAGCAGTTCTTC
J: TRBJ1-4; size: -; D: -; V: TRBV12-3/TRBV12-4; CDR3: CASSLGRGGGYEKLFF; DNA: TGTGCCAGCAGTTTAGGTCGGGGGGGCGGTTATGAAAAACTGTTTTTT
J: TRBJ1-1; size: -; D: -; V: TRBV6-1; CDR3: CATQDRRLMNTEAFF; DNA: TGTGCCACCCAGGACCGCCGCCTCATGAACACTGAAGCTTTCTTT
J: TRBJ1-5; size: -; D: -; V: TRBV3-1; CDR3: CASSQAGASSNQPQHF; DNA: TGTGCCAGCAGCCAAGCGGGAGCTTCTAGCAATCAGCCCCAGCATTTT
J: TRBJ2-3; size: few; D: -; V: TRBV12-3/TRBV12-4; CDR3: CASSFVAGGVDTQYF; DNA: TGTGCCAGCAGTTTCGTGGCAGGGGGGGTGGATACGCAGTATTTT
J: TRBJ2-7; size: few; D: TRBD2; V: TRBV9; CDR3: CASSGSRGAGGLEQYF; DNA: TGTGCCAGCAGCGGATCCAGGGGAGCGGGGGGGCTCGAGCAGTACTTC
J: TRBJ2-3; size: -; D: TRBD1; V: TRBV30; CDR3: CAWQRPGQGRDTQYF; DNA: TGTGCCTGGCAGAGACCGGGACAGGGACGAGATACGCAGTATTTT
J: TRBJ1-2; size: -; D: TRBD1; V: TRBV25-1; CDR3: CASSLTGAYNYGYTF; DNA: TGTGCCAGCAGTCTAACAGGGGCGTATAACTATGGCTACACCTTC
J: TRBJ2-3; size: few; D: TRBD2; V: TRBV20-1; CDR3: CSARERERDTQYF; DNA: TGCAGTGCTAGAGAGCGGGAGCGAGATACGCAGTATTTT
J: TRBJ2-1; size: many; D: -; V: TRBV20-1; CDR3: CSARGASDEQFF; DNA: TGCAGTGCTAGAGGGGCTAGCGATGAGCAGTTCTTC
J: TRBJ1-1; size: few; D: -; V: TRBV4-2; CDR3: CASSQGGLVNTEAFF; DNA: TGTGCCAGCAGCCAAGGGGGGCTGGTGAACACTGAAGCTTTCTTT
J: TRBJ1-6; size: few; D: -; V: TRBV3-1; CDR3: CASSQGRLFSPLHF; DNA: TGTGCCAGCAGCCAGGGCAGGCTTTTTTCACCCCTCCACTTT
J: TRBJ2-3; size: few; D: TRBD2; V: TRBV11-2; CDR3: CASSLGLAGPDTQYF; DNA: TGTGCCAGCAGCTTGGGACTAGCGGGGCCCGATACGCAGTATTTT
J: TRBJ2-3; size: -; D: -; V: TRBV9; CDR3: CASSARAPDTQYF; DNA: TGTGCCAGCAGCGCCCGGGCCCCAGATACGCAGTATTTT
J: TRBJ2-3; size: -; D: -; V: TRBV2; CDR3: CASTESGRTDTQYF; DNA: TGTGCCAGCACCGAATCGGGACGCACAGATACGCAGTATTTT
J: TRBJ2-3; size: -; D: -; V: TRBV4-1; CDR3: CASSRPLAGRVRDTQYF; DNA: TGCGCCAGCAGCCGACCGCTGGCGGGCCGGGTTAGAGATACGCAGTATTTT
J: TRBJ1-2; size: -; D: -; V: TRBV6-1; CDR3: CASSLDKAKYGYTF; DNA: TGTGCCAGCAGTCTTGATAAGGCCAAATATGGCTACACCTTC
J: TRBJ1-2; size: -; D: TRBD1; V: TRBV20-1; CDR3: CSAQGTGGDYGYTF; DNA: TGCAGTGCTCAGGGGACAGGTGGTGACTATGGCTACACCTTC
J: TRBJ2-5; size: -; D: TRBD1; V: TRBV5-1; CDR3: CASGSGTGGQETQYF; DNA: TGCGCCAGCGGCTCGGGAACAGGGGGCCAAGAGACCCAGTACTTC
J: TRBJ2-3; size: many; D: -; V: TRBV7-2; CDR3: CASSPQRDTQYF; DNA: TGTGCCAGCAGCCCCCAGCGAGATACGCAGTATTTT
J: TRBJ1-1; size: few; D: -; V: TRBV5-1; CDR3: CASSLRLDTEAFF; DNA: TGCGCCAGCAGCTTACGGTTGGACACTGAAGCTTTCTTT
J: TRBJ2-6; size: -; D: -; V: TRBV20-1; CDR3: CSAAPLSGTLPSGANVLTF; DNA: TGCAGTGCTGCACCCCTTTCCGGGACACTACCCTCTGGGGCCAACGTCCTGACTTTC
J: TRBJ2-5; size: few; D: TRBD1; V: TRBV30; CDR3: CAWSGSFRGPKETQYF; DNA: TGTGCCTGGAGTGGGTCATTCAGGGGGCCGAAAGAGACCCAGTACTTC
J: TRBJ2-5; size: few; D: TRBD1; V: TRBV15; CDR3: CATSRGQGDRQETQYF; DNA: TGTGCCACCAGCAGAGGACAGGGGGACCGACAAGAGACCCAGTACTTC
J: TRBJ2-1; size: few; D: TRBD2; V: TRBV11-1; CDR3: CASSSGLGNEQFF; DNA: TGTGCCAGCAGCTCGGGACTAGGTAATGAGCAGTTCTTC
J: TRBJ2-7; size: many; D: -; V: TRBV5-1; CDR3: CASSLGDNYEQYF; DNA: TGCGCCAGCAGCCTGGGGGACAACTACGAGCAGTACTTC
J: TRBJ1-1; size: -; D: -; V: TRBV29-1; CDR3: CSVEAARNTEAFF; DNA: TGCAGCGTTGAAGCAGCCCGAAACACTGAAGCTTTCTTT
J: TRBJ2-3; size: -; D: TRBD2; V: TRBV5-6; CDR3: CASMVSGSTDTQYF; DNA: TGTGCCAGCATGGTTAGCGGGAGCACAGATACGCAGTATTTT
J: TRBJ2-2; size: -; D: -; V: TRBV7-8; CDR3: CASSFSDRNTGELFF; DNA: TGTGCCAGCAGCTTTTCGGACAGGAACACCGGGGAGCTGTTTTTT
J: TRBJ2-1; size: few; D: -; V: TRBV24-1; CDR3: CATSDRNNEQFF; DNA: TGTGCCACCAGTGACCGAAACAATGAGCAGTTCTTC
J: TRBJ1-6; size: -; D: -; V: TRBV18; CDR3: CASSPIRWGSPLHF; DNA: TGTGCCAGCTCACCAATCCGGTGGGGATCACCCCTCCACTTT
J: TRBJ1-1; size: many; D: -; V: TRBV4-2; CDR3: CASSQDSSRGNTEAFF; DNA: TGTGCCAGCAGCCAAGATTCCAGCCGTGGAAACACTGAAGCTTTCTTT
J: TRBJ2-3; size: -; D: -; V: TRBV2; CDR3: CASSEGVLATQYF; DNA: TGTGCCAGCAGCGAGGGGGTCCTCGCCACGCAGTATTTT
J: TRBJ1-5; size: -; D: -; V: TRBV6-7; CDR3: CAVHLGGTPHQPQHF; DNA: TGTGCCGTTCACTTGGGGGGGACCCCGCATCAGCCCCAGCATTTT
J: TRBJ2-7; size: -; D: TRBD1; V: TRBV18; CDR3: CASSRGSGTGTGEQYF; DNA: TGTGCCAGCTCACGGGGCTCCGGGACAGGGACAGGAGAGCAGTACTTC
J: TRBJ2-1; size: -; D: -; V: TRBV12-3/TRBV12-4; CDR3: CASSGGAGYNEQFF; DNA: TGTGCCAGCAGTGGGGGGGCAGGCTACAATGAGCAGTTCTTC
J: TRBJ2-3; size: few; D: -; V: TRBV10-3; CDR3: CAQRGEGTDTQYF; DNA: TGTGCCCAGAGGGGAGAGGGAACAGATACGCAGTATTTT
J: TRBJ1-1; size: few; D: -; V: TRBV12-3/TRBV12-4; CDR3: CASNTGYTEAFF; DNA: TGTGCCAGCAATACGGGTTACACTGAAGCTTTCTTT
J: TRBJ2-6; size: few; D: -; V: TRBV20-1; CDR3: CCARGGLPGANVLTF; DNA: TGCTGTGCTAGAGGGGGTCTACCTGGGGCCAACGTCCTGACTTTC
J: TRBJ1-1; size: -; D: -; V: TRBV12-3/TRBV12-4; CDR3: CASSLPSGGGRTEAFF; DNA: TGTGCCAGCAGTCTACCCTCCGGGGGGGGTAGAACTGAAGCTTTCTTT
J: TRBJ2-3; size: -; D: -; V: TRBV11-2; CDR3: CASSSDPYTDTQYF; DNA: TGTGCCAGCAGCTCCGACCCGTATACCGATACGCAGTATTTT
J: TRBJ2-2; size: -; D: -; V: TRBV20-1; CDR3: CSANSGTGELFF; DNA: TGCAGTGCTAATAGCGGTACCGGGGAGCTGTTTTTT
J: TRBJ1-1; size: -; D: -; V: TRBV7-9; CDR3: CASSSHSLLEAFF; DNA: TGTGCCAGCAGCTCCCATTCTCTACTTGAAGCTTTCTTT
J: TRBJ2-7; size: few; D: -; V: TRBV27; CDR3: CASSFLGGLGEQYF; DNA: TGTGCCAGCAGTTTCCTAGGTGGGTTGGGGGAGCAGTACTTC
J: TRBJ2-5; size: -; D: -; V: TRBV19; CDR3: CASSIDTATQYF; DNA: TGTGCCAGTAGTATAGATACAGCCACCCAGTACTTC
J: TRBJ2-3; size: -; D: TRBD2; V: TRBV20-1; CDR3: CSAESSGRAVRGTQYF; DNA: TGCAGTGCTGAATCTAGCGGGAGGGCCGTACGTGGTACGCAGTATTTT